The rows below give T cell receptor beta chains drawn from one sample of a study of shared clonotypes between healthy human individuals. Produced via immunoSEQ multiplex PCR; TCRdb's table is partial and in-frame only. The sample consists of about 2,200,000 clones, roughly 91% of them appearing once. Sequencing was carried out using naive CD8+ T cells from PBMCs. The source is a man aged 18 to 29 in good health. Some clones in this sample may be carry-over from other donors' samples. Each CDR3 is given with its conserved first and last residue. The D gene is left open where the match is weak. The size of a clone is reported for some rows only, either as once, few or many, or as a class for expanded clones.

TRBJ2-7 | NA | TRBV28 | NA | CASSSPFVPSEQYF | TGTGCCAGCAGTTCCCCCTTCGTCCCGAGCGAGCAGTACTTC
TRBJ2-7 | TRBD2 | TRBV27 | NA | CASTTDSGSYEQYF | TGTGCCAGCACCACGGACAGCGGGAGTTACGAGCAGTACTTC
TRBJ1-1 | NA | TRBV27 | NA | CASSLSSGWTEAFF | TGTGCCAGCAGTTTATCGTCGGGATGGACTGAAGCTTTCTTT
TRBJ2-4 | NA | TRBV18 | NA | CASSPEAKNIQYF | TGTGCCAGCTCACCCGAGGCCAAAAACATTCAGTACTTC
TRBJ1-5 | NA | TRBV7-2 | once | CASSLGPARQPQHF | TGTGCCAGCAGCTTAGGGCCGGCCAGACAGCCCCAGCATTTT
TRBJ1-3 | NA | TRBV10-1 | NA | CASSARGRNTIYF | TGCGCCAGCAGTGCCAGAGGACGGAACACCATATATTTT
TRBJ2-1 | TRBD2 | TRBV6-5 | once | CASSYAKTSGRGQFF | TGTGCCAGCAGTTACGCAAAAACTAGCGGGAGGGGGCAGTTCTTC
TRBJ2-2 | NA | TRBV28 | NA | CASSFGNTGELFF | TGTGCCAGCAGTTTTGGAAACACCGGGGAGCTGTTTTTT
TRBJ2-1 | NA | TRBV7-6 | NA | CASSSMTRPNEQFF | TGTGCCAGCAGCTCCATGACTAGGCCCAATGAGCAGTTCTTC
TRBJ2-2 | TRBD1 | TRBV27 | NA | CASSFRGPLGNTGELFF | TGTGCCAGCAGTTTTAGGGGGCCTCTGGGGAACACCGGGGAGCTGTTTTTT
TRBJ2-5 | NA | TRBV9 | once | CASSLQGSGGETQYF | TGTGCCAGCAGCCTACAGGGGTCGGGGGGAGAGACCCAGTACTTC
TRBJ2-5 | TRBD1 | TRBV6-4 | NA | CASHALYRTGGIWETQYF | TGTGCCAGCCACGCCCTATATCGGACAGGGGGCATATGGGAGACCCAGTACTTC
TRBJ1-1 | NA | TRBV11-1 | NA | CASSLGAGLNTEAFF | TGTGCCAGCAGCTTAGGCGCGGGTCTGAACACTGAAGCTTTCTTT
TRBJ2-1 | TRBD2 | TRBV27 | NA | CASKAGGPNEQFF | TGTGCCAGCAAGGCGGGAGGGCCCAATGAGCAGTTCTTC
TRBJ2-7 | NA | TRBV5-1 | NA | CASIGQGEQYF | TGCGCCAGCATTGGCCAGGGGGAGCAGTACTTC
TRBJ1-2 | TRBD1 | TRBV19 | NA | CASRNLTGEFTGYTF | TGTGCCAGTAGGAACCTTACAGGGGAGTTTACTGGCTACACCTTC